Listed below are T cell receptor beta chains from one sample, sequenced in a study of CD8+CD57+ T cells in acquired aplastic anemia. TCRdb reprocessed the reads with MiXCR, giving one entry per CDR3 protein. The table lists around 430,000 distinct CDR3 sequences, roughly 34% of them singletons, with roughly 0.89% in the top ten. What was sequenced was sorted CD4+, CD8+, or CD8+CD57+ T cells (not recorded which) from PBMCs. Source of these receptors: a human donor with aplastic anemia. CDR3s leave out the opening cysteine and the closing phenylalanine or tryptophan.

v_call cdr3_aa
TRBV5-6 ASSFMGENIQY
TRBV7-9 ASSTDGRTDEQY
TRBV5-1 ASSLVAAQQETQY
TRBV19 ASPRKAEANTGELF
TRBV4-1 ASSQLGGIIHQPQH
TRBV20-1 SASAGNQPQH
TRBV20-1 SARSDGLNTEAF
TRBV9 ASSDTSGGNEQF
TRBV25-1 ASSEYIGVDQY
TRBV3-1 ASSQVMGQGSPLH